Below, one T cell receptor (beta chain) is given with its context. Profiled with immunoSEQ multiplex PCR; TCRdb holds only in-frame clones, not every one. Of hundreds of thousands of clones in the sample, about 93% are singletons; the top ten hold 9.5% to 15%. Germline V CDR1 and CDR2: SGHTS, YDEGEE. Trimming took off 0 bases at V and 0 bases at J, with 13 bases between the two ends. This CDR3 has 17 residues. The data are from a study of Ad26.COV2.S vaccination and SARS-CoV-2 variants. The treatment denotes: approximately 18 received Ad26.COV2.S at low or high dose, single or two shots; 5 received placebo; per-sample allocation not given. Sampling was done on day 63 after the first vaccine or placebo injection.

The material sequenced was peripheral blood, taken in a trial of Ad26.COV2.S vaccine versus placebo. The genes are TRBV5-8 and TRBJ2-1; D is ambiguous. The TCR sequence derives from a person aged 18-60 years who received the Ad26.COV2.S COVID-19 vaccine or a placebo. CDR3 protein: CASSLDLLPSSYNEQFF. The DNA of the CDR3 is TGTGCCAGCAGCTTGGACCTCCTCCCGAGCTCCTACAATGAGCAGTTCTTC.